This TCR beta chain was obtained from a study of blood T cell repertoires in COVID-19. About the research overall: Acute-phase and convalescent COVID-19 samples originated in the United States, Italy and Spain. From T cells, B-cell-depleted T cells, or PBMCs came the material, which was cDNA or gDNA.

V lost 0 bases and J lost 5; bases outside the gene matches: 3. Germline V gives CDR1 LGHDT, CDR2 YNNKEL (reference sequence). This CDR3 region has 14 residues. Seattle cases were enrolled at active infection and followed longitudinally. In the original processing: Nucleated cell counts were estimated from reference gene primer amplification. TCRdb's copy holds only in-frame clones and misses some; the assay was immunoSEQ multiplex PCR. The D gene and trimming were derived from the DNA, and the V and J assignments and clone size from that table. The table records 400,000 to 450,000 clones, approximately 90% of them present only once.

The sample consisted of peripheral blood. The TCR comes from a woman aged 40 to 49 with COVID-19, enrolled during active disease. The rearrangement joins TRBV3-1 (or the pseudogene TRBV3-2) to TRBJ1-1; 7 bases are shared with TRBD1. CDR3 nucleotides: TGTGCCAGCAGCCAAGAACCCAGGGGGACTGAAGCTTTCTTT. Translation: CASSQEPRGTEAFF.